The 31 T cell receptor beta chains listed next were all sequenced from one sample in a study of OX40 agonist ivuxolimab in advanced cancers. Here immunoSEQ multiplex PCR was the method, and the copy in TCRdb shows in-frame clones only, minus some. The table includes over 75,000 clones, about 89% detected once. Here the sequenced sample was CD4+ or CD8+ T cells sorted from blood, taken in a trial of the OX40 agonist ivuxolimab. These receptors all come from an adult with an advanced solid tumor such as melanoma, head and neck, liver or kidney cancer.

About this clone: Other DNA sequences in the same sample also yield this CDR3. This chain uses TRBV29-1 with TRBJ1-1; D is perhaps TRBD1 (6 bases). The CDR3 runs to 15 residues. Per germline, CDR1 SQVTM and CDR2 ANQGSEA. CDR3 bases: TGCCGCGGCCGACCGGGGGGGGGCCGGAACACTGAAGCTTTCTTT. This gives the protein CRGRPGGGRNTEAFF.

This sequence joins TRBV7-8 and TRBJ2-3, with 9 bases fitting TRBD2. Unmatched junction bases numbered 4, after V lost 1 base and J lost 2 bases. This CDR3 is 16 amino acids long. Germline lookup yields CDR1 SGHVS and CDR2 FQNEAQ. The CDR3 is CASSLGASGITDTQYF. CDR3 nucleotide sequence: TGTGCCAGCAGCTTAGGAGCTAGCGGGATCACAGATACGCAGTATTTT.

V is TRBV6-5 and J is TRBJ2-1; the D gene is possibly TRBD1 (6 bases). V was shortened by 1 base and J by 4 bases, with 8 bases between the two germline ends. CDR3 size: 14 residues. In germline, CDR1 is MNHEY, CDR2 SVGAGI. The CDR3 DNA follows: TGTGCCAGCAGTTACTTGGGGGCTTACAATGAGCAGTTCTTC. Translating it yields CASSYLGAYNEQFF.

The J gene is TRBJ2-2, the V gene TRBV19, with TRBD1 matching over 10 bases. The CDR3 runs 15 residues. Unmatched junction bases numbered 2, after V lost 3 bases and J lost 4 bases. The germline gives CDR1 LNHDA, CDR2 SQIVND (reference sequence). CDR3 DNA sequence: TGTGCCAGTAGTATGGGGACAGGGGTCACCGGGGAGCTGTTTTTT. Translation: CASSMGTGVTGELFF.

J is TRBJ1-1 and V is TRBV4-1, with D tentatively TRBD1 (5 bases). This CDR3 contains 13 residues. Trimming removed 4 bases at V and 0 bases at J, with 6 bases between. Germline V lookup: CDR1 MGHRA, CDR2 YSYEKL. The CDR3 is CASSRGMNTEAFF. Here the CDR3 DNA reads TGCGCCAGCAGCCGGGGGATGAACACTGAAGCTTTCTTT.

The chain couples TRBV20-1 to TRBJ2-7, with 8 bases identical to TRBD1. Germline V gene data show CDR1 as DFQATT and CDR2 as SNEGSKA (reference sequence). Germline trimming cut 6 bases from V and 6 bases from J; bases unmatched to any gene: 4. The CDR3 sequence is 11 residues long. As DNA, the CDR3 is TGCAGTGCAACCAGGGGGCCCGAGCAGTACGTC. Its protein product is CSATRGPEQYV.

The chain recombines TRBV6-1 with TRBJ2-2; 7 nucleotides align to TRBD2. Germline CDR1 is MNHNS and CDR2 is SASEGT. The CDR3 runs 18 residues. V lost 3 bases and J lost 5; bases outside the gene matches: 15. The CDR3 sequence is CASSDPRGVGRETGELFF. The CDR3, as DNA: TGTGCCAGCAGTGACCCGAGAGGGGTGGGGAGGGAAACCGGGGAGCTGTTTTTT.

The chain uses TRBV5-1 and TRBJ1-1; D gene unclear. From germline, CDR1 is SGHRS and CDR2 YFSETQ. Trimming left V 0 bases short and J 1 base short, with 10 bases between. The CDR3 spans 15 residues. The CDR3 DNA reads TGCGCCAGCAGCTTGGCCGCACAGACGAACACTGAAGCTTTCTTT. Its protein product is CASSLAAQTNTEAFF. Full variable domain (remainder filled in from reference TRBV5-1 and TRBJ1-1): KAGVTQTPRYLIKTRGQQVTLSCSPISGHRSVSWYQQTPGQGLQFLFEYFSETQRNKGNFPGRFSGRQFSNSRSEMNVSTLELGDSALYLCASSLAAQTNTEAFFGQGTRLTVV.

The chain joins TRBV5-1 to TRBJ2-3; D remains ambiguous. Per germline, CDR1 SGHRS and CDR2 YFSETQ. CDR3 length: 16 residues. V lost 0 bases and J 3 bases, leaving 14 bases between the germline ends. CDR3 coding DNA: TGCGCCAGCAGCTTGGGGTCCCCCGGTGGGACAGATACGCAGTATTTT. Translated: CASSLGSPGGTDTQYF.

The CDR3 sequence: CASRKEGGTEAFF. The DNA of the CDR3 is TGTGCCAGCAGAAAGGAGGGTGGCACTGAAGCTTTCTTT. The V gene is TRBV27, the J gene TRBJ1-1; the D is unclear. CDR1 and CDR2 from the germline V gene are MNHEY and SMNVEV (reference sequence). V shed 6 bases and J shed 4 bases, with 12 bases lying between them. The CDR3 length is 13 residues.

The genes are TRBV27 and TRBJ1-1, with a possible D match to TRBD1 (5 bases). The CDR3 extends over 12 amino acids. Per the germline V gene, CDR1 is MNHEY and CDR2 is SMNVEV (reference sequence). V lost 7 bases, J lost 7 bases, and 13 bases lay in between. This chain's CDR3 is CASKGPTVEAFF. The CDR3 DNA sequence: TGTGCCAGCAAGGGACCGACAGTTGAAGCTTTCTTT.

The chain recombines TRBV5-8 with TRBJ1-4; the D gene is possibly TRBD1 (6 bases). This CDR3 is built from 15 residues. The germline V and J ends were trimmed by 0 bases and 2 bases, with 8 bases remaining between them. CDR1 and CDR2 (germline): SGHTS, YDEGEE. The CDR3 DNA follows: TGTGCCAGCAGCTTGGAGGGGGGGACTAATGAAAAACTGTTTTTT. Amino acids: CASSLEGGTNEKLFF.

This clone was recorded once. Additional DNA sequences in this sample encode the identical CDR3. The gene calls are TRBV11-2 and TRBJ2-5; possibly TRBD2 for D (5 bases). V lost 1 base, J lost 3 bases, and 9 bases lay in between. CDR3 length: 14 residues. Germline V gene lookup returns CDR1 SGHAT and CDR2 FQNNGV. Here the CDR3 DNA reads TGTGCCAGCAGCTTAGGCCTAGCCAAAGAGACCCAGTACTTC. Protein: CASSLGLAKETQYF.

This sequence joins TRBV6-1 and TRBJ2-3, with TRBD2 identical over 8 bases. CDR1 is MNHNS, CDR2 SASEGT, per germline. The CDR3 covers 15 residues. V lost 4 bases and J lost 1; bases outside the gene matches: 4. CDR3 bases: TGTGCCAGCAGTGTGGAGACTAGCGGCACAGATACGCAGTATTTT. Its protein product is CASSVETSGTDTQYF.

This clone has a single count. The rearrangement links TRBV7-9 to TRBJ2-3, with D perhaps matching TRBD1 or TRBD2 (6 bases each). CDR3 size: 14 residues. V lost 8 bases to trimming and J lost 1 base, with 13 bases between them. Germline CDR1 and CDR2: SEHNR and FQNEAQ (reference sequence). CDR3 protein: CASSIRGGTDTQYF. The CDR3 DNA reads TGTGCCAGCTCAATTAGGGGGGGCACAGATACGCAGTATTTT. The variable domain in full, with the rest retrieved from reference TRBV7-9 and TRBJ2-3, is DTGVSQNPRHKITKRGQNVTFRCDPISEHNRLYWYRQTLGQGPEFLTYFQNEAQLEKSRLLSDRFSAERPKGSFSTLEIQRTEQGDSAMYLCASSIRGGTDTQYFGPGTRLTVL.

This clone has a handful of counts. The CDR3 loop is CAIKGRLGTEAFF. CDR3 DNA sequence: TGTGCCATCAAAGGACGGCTGGGCACTGAAGCTTTCTTT. The rearrangement uses TRBV10-3 and TRBJ1-1; the D is unclear. The CDR3 is 13 amino acids. The V end was cut by 7 bases, the J end by 4 bases, with 13 bases between. Looked up from germline, CDR1 is ENHRY and CDR2 is SYGVKD.

The chain links TRBV30 to TRBJ1-4; D might be TRBD1 (5 bases). The CDR3 length is 13 residues. From germline, CDR1 is GTSNPN and CDR2 SVGIG (reference sequence). V lost 3 bases, J lost 4 bases, and 9 bases lay in between. The CDR3 region is CAWRGGLNEKLFF. The CDR3 nucleotides read TGTGCCTGGAGGGGGGGTCTTAATGAAAAACTGTTTTTT.

This clone was seen a few times. This chain joins TRBV28 and TRBJ2-5, with TRBD2 identical over 8 bases. This CDR3 has 13 amino acids. CDR1 and CDR2 (germline): MDHEN, SYDVKM. V shed 4 bases and J 5 bases; nucleotides not matched to a gene: 3. The CDR3 sequence is CASSSGGIETQYF. The CDR3 coding sequence is TGTGCCAGCAGTTCGGGAGGGATTGAGACCCAGTACTTC.

Only one count was recorded for this clone. The gene calls are TRBV5-6 and TRBJ2-7; 10 nucleotides align to TRBD1. Germline lookup yields CDR1 SGHDT and CDR2 YYEEEE. The CDR3 is made up of 15 amino acids. The V and J ends lost 2 bases and 2 bases, in that order; junction bases with no gene match: 4. DNA for the CDR3: TGTGCCAGCAGCTTCGCCGGGACAGGGGCCTACGAGCAGTACTTC. This sequence encodes CASSFAGTGAYEQYF.

The V call is TRBV19, the J call TRBJ2-3; TRBD1 matches 11 bases. With V trimmed by 1 base and J by 8 bases, 11 bases remained unmatched. There are 17 residues in the CDR3. Germline lookup yields CDR1 LNHDA and CDR2 SQIVND (reference sequence). CDR3 DNA: TGTGCCAGTAGTATAGCACGCGGACAGGGGGCGTTTGGTACGCAGTATTTT. Its translation is CASSIARGQGAFGTQYF.

The rearrangement uses TRBV28 and TRBJ2-2; D not resolved. The CDR3 is 14 amino acids. V shed 3 bases and J shed 2 bases, with 7 bases lying between them. The germline V gene encodes CDR1 MDHEN and CDR2 SYDVKM. Written as DNA, the CDR3 is TGTGCCAGCAGTTTGTCTTTTAACACCGGGGAGCTGTTTTTT. Translated, it gives CASSLSFNTGELFF.

This chain links TRBV18 with TRBJ1-4, with D unresolved. This CDR3 contains 14 residues. The V gene lost 6 bases and the J gene lost 5 bases, with 13 bases spanning the gap. Germline CDR1 and CDR2: KGHSH and LQKENI. The CDR3 reads CASSPRTGNEKLFF. CDR3 bases: TGTGCCAGCTCCCCCCGGACGGGCAATGAAAAACTGTTTTTT.

The V call is TRBV28, the J call TRBJ2-7; 8 nucleotides match TRBD1. Germline V gives CDR1 MDHEN, CDR2 SYDVKM. The length of the CDR3 is 15 residues. Trimming at V came to 3 bases and at J to 4 bases, leaving 8 bases not matched to a gene. The CDR3 region is CASSFPGGPRYEQYF. CDR3 nucleotide sequence: TGTGCCAGCAGTTTCCCAGGGGGCCCAAGGTACGAGCAGTACTTC.

This chain uses TRBV6-1 with TRBJ1-5; D perhaps matches TRBD1 (6 bases). Germline CDR1 MNHNS, CDR2 SASEGT. Trimming pared 4 bases from V and 0 bases from J, leaving 13 bases between. The CDR3 contains 16 residues. The CDR3 sequence is CASSGLQGYSNQPQHF. The CDR3 DNA reads TGTGCCAGCAGTGGGTTACAGGGCTATAGCAATCAGCCCCAGCATTTT.

The chain employs TRBV5-5 and TRBJ1-1, with D maybe TRBD1 (6 bases). The CDR3 is made up of 16 amino acids. Trimming removed 1 base from V and 0 bases from J, with 13 bases in between. In germline, CDR1 is SGHKS, CDR2 YYEKEE (reference sequence). For the CDR3, the DNA is TGTGCCAGCAGCTTGTTAGGGGGAGGGATGAACACTGAAGCTTTCTTT. Protein product: CASSLLGGGMNTEAFF.

V gene TRBV28 combines with J gene TRBJ2-5, with unresolved D. Germline V lookup: CDR1 MDHEN, CDR2 SYDVKM. V gave up 6 bases and J gave up 7 bases, with 12 bases separating them. The CDR3 covers 12 residues. The CDR3: CASSPQYLTQYF. CDR3 coding DNA: TGTGCCAGCAGCCCGCAGTATCTGACCCAGTACTTC.

The chain uses TRBV7-2 and TRBJ1-1; 7 nucleotides agree with TRBD1. V dropped 4 bases and J dropped 13; count of bases not matched to a gene: 12. Per the germline V gene, CDR1 is SGHTA and CDR2 is FQGNSA. The CDR3 runs 13 residues. The CDR3 reads CASSSIPGQRNFF. The CDR3 DNA sequence: TGTGCCAGCAGCTCTATCCCGGGACAGAGGAATTTCTTT.

The sample holds a few counts of this clone. The V gene is TRBV7-6, the J gene TRBJ1-2; TRBD1 is a possible D gene (5 bases). Germline V gene lookup returns CDR1 SGHVS and CDR2 FNYEAQ. Trimming took off 5 bases at V and 4 bases at J, with 11 bases between the two ends. This CDR3 region has 13 residues. This CDR3 reads CASSPLGLYGYTF. DNA of the CDR3: TGTGCCAGCAGCCCTCTGGGGCTCTATGGCTACACCTTC.

Of note for this clone: Germline and junction disagree at one end, which may indicate a read error. This chain connects TRBV7-2 to TRBJ1-2, with D hard to call. Germline-derived CDR1 and CDR2 are SGHTA and FQGNSA. The CDR3 loop spans 13 amino acids. The CDR3 DNA sequence: TGTGCCAGCACCTTATCCAACCTAGGTGGCTACACCTTC. Translated: CASTLSNLGGYTF.

CDR3 nucleotides: TGCGCCAGCAGCCGTACAACAGGGAACGAGCAGTACTTC. This sequence encodes CASSRTTGNEQYF. V gene TRBV5-1 combines with J gene TRBJ2-7, with D possibly TRBD1 on 6 matching bases. The V end lost 4 bases, the J end lost 5 bases, and 13 bases lay between the germline ends. Looked up from germline, CDR1 is SGHRS and CDR2 is YFSETQ. This CDR3 contains 13 residues.

The chain employs TRBV10-2 and TRBJ2-3; 8 positions match TRBD1. Per the germline V gene, CDR1 is WSHSY and CDR2 is SAAADI. CDR3 length equals 14 residues. After removal of 5 bases from V and 6 bases from J, the junction contained 7 bases not matched to a gene. The CDR3 loop reads CASSPGQEGDTQYF. The CDR3 nucleotides read TGCGCCAGCAGTCCGGGACAGGAGGGGGATACGCAGTATTTT.